This T cell receptor (beta chain) was captured by sequencing in a study of control samples from healthy donors and cancer patients (TCRdb year 2020). Sequences SGHDN (CDR1) and FVKESK (CDR2) are obtained from the germline V gene. At the junction V is shortened by 4 bases and J by 9 bases, with 10 bases in between. From its cysteine to its phenylalanine, the CDR3 spans 12 amino acids. The sequence is cut down to CDR3 DNA, 36 bases in frame from base 1. This clone was seen just once. Its binding antigen is unknown. The sample holds no much larger clone one base away, and base qualities are not on file. The library was generated by the immunoSEQ multiplex PCR assay. TCRdb took over this immuneACCESS table, retaining in-frame rearrangements with V and J assigned. Such tables are incomplete; in checked studies, under half of the missing clones stem from an unresolved V gene, and the remainder is unexplained. For this sample there are roughly 88,000 clones; roughly 91% appear just once. The top ten clones comprise approximately 15% of the sample.

The rearrangement combines TRBV14 with TRBJ2-4, and the D gene may be TRBD1, 5 bases matching. The source of this sequence is a man aged 45-60 years in good health. The sequencing sample was made of blood. The nucleotide sequence is given as TGTGCCAGCAGCCGAGAAGGGGCCATTCAGTACTTC. Its protein product is CASSREGAIQYF.